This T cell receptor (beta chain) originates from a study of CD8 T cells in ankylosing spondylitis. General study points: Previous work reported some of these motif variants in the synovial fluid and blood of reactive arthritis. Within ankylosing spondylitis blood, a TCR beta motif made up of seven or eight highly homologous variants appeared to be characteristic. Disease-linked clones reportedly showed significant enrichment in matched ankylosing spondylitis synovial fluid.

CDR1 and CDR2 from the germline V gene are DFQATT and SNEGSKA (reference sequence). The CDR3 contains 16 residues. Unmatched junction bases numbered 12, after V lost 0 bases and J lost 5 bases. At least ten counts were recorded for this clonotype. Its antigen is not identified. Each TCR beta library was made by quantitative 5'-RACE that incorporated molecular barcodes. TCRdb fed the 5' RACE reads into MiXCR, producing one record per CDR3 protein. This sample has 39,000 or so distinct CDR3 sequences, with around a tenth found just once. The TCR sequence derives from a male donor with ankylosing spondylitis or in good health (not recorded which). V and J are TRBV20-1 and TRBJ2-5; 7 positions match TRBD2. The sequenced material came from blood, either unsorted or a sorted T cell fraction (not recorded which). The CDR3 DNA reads TGCAGTGCTAGAGAAGGACAAGGCGGGAGATGGGAGACCCAGTACTTC. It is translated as CSAREGQGGRWETQYF.